These 25 T cell receptor beta chains originate from one sample sequenced in a study of blood T cell repertoires in COVID-19. TCRdb's table, derived via immunoSEQ multiplex PCR, lists solely in-frame clones and lacks some. This sample yields some 200,000 clones, of which 80% to 90% are seen a single time; 13% belongs to the top ten. Sequenced input: peripheral blood. Every receptor here comes from a human donor in a cohort sampled during active COVID-19.

This chain links TRBV5-4 with TRBJ2-5, with D unresolved. In germline, CDR1 is SGHNT, CDR2 YYREEE (reference sequence). V shed 1 base and J shed 2 bases, with 3 bases lying between them. This CDR3 is 12 amino acids long. DNA of the CDR3: TGTGCCAGCAGCTTGCGTCAAGAGACCCAGTACTTC. This encodes CASSLRQETQYF.

The chain combines TRBV5-8 with TRBJ2-5; 11 bases map to TRBD1. Germline trimming cut 2 bases from V and 6 bases from J; bases unmatched to any gene: 6. The CDR3 has 15 amino acids. Germline CDR1 and CDR2: SGHTS and YDEGEE. This CDR3 reads CASSFPGTGGQTQYF. The DNA for the CDR3 is TGTGCCAGCAGCTTCCCCGGGACAGGGGGGCAGACCCAGTACTTC. Drawing the rest from reference TRBV5-8 and TRBJ2-5, the complete variable domain is EAGVTQSPTHLIKTRGQQATLRCSPISGHTSVYWYQQALGLGLQFLLWYDEGEERNRGNFPPRFSGRQFPNYSSELNVNALELEDSALYLCASSFPGTGGQTQYFGPGTRLLVL.

There are a few counts of this clone. The chain carries TRBV10-1 and TRBJ1-1; D call uncertain. The CDR3 totals 11 residues. The V gene lost 3 bases and the J gene lost 4 bases, with 3 bases spanning the gap. The V gene's germline CDR1 is WNHNN and CDR2 SYGVQD (reference sequence). CDR3 region: CASSDSTEAFF. CDR3 coding DNA: TGCGCCAGCAGTGACAGCACTGAAGCTTTCTTT.

The table lists this clone with a few counts. This chain joins TRBV2 and TRBJ1-1; D is perhaps TRBD1 (6 bases). The CDR3 consists of 15 residues. Trimming took 6 bases from V and 4 from J, leaving 18 bases between them. Looked up from germline, CDR1 is SNHLY and CDR2 is FYNNEI. CDR3 in amino acids: CASSLTGGGVTEAFF. CDR3 bases: TGTGCCAGCAGCCTGACAGGTGGGGGGGTCACTGAAGCTTTCTTT.

The gene calls are TRBV29-1 and TRBJ2-3, with TRBD2 as a possible D gene (6 bases). The CDR3 length is 12 residues. V was clipped by 7 bases and J by 2 bases, with 10 bases between them. Per the germline V gene, CDR1 is SQVTM and CDR2 is ANQGSEA. CDR3 region: CSALANTDTQYF. The DNA of the CDR3 is TGCAGCGCACTAGCTAACACAGATACGCAGTATTTT.

The V call is TRBV4-1, the J call TRBJ2-5; D possibly corresponds to TRBD2 (6 bases). Germline V CDR1 and CDR2: MGHRA, YSYEKL. V dropped 1 base and J dropped 4 bases, with 13 bases sitting between them. The CDR3 contains 15 residues. Here the CDR3 DNA reads TGCGCCAGCAGCCAAGGGAGGGTCACGAGAGAGACCCAGTACTTC. Residues: CASSQGRVTRETQYF.

This chain uses TRBV9 with TRBJ2-2, with a weak D call TRBD2 (7 bases). V lost 6 bases and J 3 bases, leaving 12 bases between the germline ends. CDR1 SGDLS and CDR2 YYNGEE come from the germline V gene. This CDR3 has 14 residues. The CDR3 nucleotides are TGTGCCAGCACGAGGGGGGGCGACACCGGGGAGCTGTTTTTT. It encodes CASTRGGDTGELFF. The entire variable domain, with the rest obtained from reference TRBV9 and TRBJ2-2, is as follows: DSGVTQTPKHLITATGQRVTLRCSPRSGDLSVYWYQQSLDQGLQFLIQYYNGEERAKGNILERFSAQQFPDLHSELNLSSLELGDSALYFCASTRGGDTGELFFGEGSRLTVL.

J is TRBJ2-1 and V is TRBV5-1, with D unresolved. This CDR3 region has 13 residues. Trimming shortened V by 4 bases and J by 10 bases, and 15 bases separated the two germline ends. CDR1 and CDR2 from the germline V gene are SGHRS and YFSETQ. CDR3 bases: TGCGCCAGCAGCGTGGCTCTCTCGCGGGAGCAGTTCTTC. Translated, it gives CASSVALSREQFF.

V is TRBV19 and J is TRBJ2-7; D not resolved. V dropped 2 bases and J dropped 0 bases, with 5 bases sitting between them. CDR3 length: 13 amino acids. The germline V gene has CDR1 LNHDA and CDR2 SQIVND (reference sequence). CDR3 DNA: TGTGCCAGTAGTATACAGGACTCCTACGAGCAGTACTTC. Translated, it gives CASSIQDSYEQYF.

This chain joins TRBV12-3 or TRBV12-4 and TRBJ1-2; possible D gene TRBD1, 5 bases. Trimming left V 2 bases short and J 4 bases short, with 8 bases between. The CDR3 is 13 amino acids. The DNA of the CDR3 is TGTGCCAGCAGTTTATCGCAGGGCTATGGCTACACCTTC. It is translated as CASSLSQGYGYTF.

V and J are TRBV7-8 and TRBJ1-2, with D perhaps matching TRBD1 (5 bases). Germline V gene data show CDR1 as SGHVS and CDR2 as FQNEAQ. The CDR3 runs 15 residues. With 5 bases removed from V and 3 bases from J, the gap between germline ends came to 16 bases. This CDR3 reads CASSTLLGVDYGYTF. The DNA of the CDR3 is TGTGCCAGCAGCACCCTATTAGGGGTTGACTATGGCTACACCTTC.

The rearrangement links TRBV18 to TRBJ1-5; D not resolved. The germline V gene encodes CDR1 KGHSH and CDR2 LQKENI. The CDR3 length is 13 residues. V gave up 6 bases and J gave up 6 bases, with 12 bases separating them. CDR3 protein: CASSQASGQPQHF. CDR3 nucleotides: TGTGCCAGCTCCCAAGCGAGTGGTCAGCCCCAGCATTTT.

This clone was recorded a few times. This rearrangement joins TRBV7-9 to TRBJ2-5; 15 nucleotides agree with TRBD2. Germline V gene data show CDR1 as SEHNR and CDR2 as FQNEAQ (reference sequence). Trimming at V came to 4 bases and at J to 5 bases, leaving 5 bases not matched to a gene. The CDR3 has 16 amino acids. The CDR3 is CASSSGLAGGMETQYF. The CDR3, as DNA: TGTGCCAGCAGCTCGGGACTAGCGGGAGGAATGGAGACCCAGTACTTC.

This clone was counted only a few times. This chain links TRBV24-1 with TRBJ2-7, with 7 bases fitting TRBD1. The length of the CDR3 is 16 residues. The V gene's germline CDR1 is KGHDR and CDR2 SFDVKD. With V trimmed by 3 bases and J by 2 bases, 9 bases remained unmatched. The CDR3 nucleotides are TGTGCCACCAGTGATGGACCGGGACAGCCACCCTACGAGCAGTACTTC. The encoded protein is CATSDGPGQPPYEQYF.

This rearrangement joins TRBV2 to TRBJ2-1, with 13 bases aligning to TRBD2. The CDR3 sequence is 17 residues long. Germline V gene lookup returns CDR1 SNHLY and CDR2 FYNNEI. V gave up 8 bases and J gave up 7 bases; unmatched junction bases: 14. DNA for the CDR3: TGTGCCAGCGAAGACAGCGGACTAGCGGGAGCTGGTAATGAGCAGTTCTTC. Residues: CASEDSGLAGAGNEQFF.

This chain joins TRBV7-8 and TRBJ2-2, with D possibly matching TRBD1 (5 bases). The CDR3 runs 16 residues. Trimming took 1 base from V and 3 from J, leaving 12 bases between them. CDR1 SGHVS and CDR2 FQNEAQ come from the germline V gene. The CDR3 DNA follows: TGTGCCAGCAGCTTAGGCAGGGCCTATGACACCGGGGAGCTGTTTTTT. The encoded protein is CASSLGRAYDTGELFF.

The chain employs TRBV4-1 and TRBJ1-3; no clear D gene. V dropped 0 bases and J dropped 2 bases, with 11 bases sitting between them. This CDR3 has 16 residues. CDR1 and CDR2 (germline): MGHRA, YSYEKL. The CDR3 sequence: CASSQDEAATGNTIYF. The CDR3 DNA sequence: TGCGCCAGCAGCCAAGATGAGGCAGCTACTGGAAACACCATATATTTT.

CDR3 protein: CASSVGGGLAATQYF. In DNA, the CDR3 is TGTGCCAGCAGCGTAGGAGGGGGCCTCGCTGCGACCCAGTACTTC. This chain links TRBV9 with TRBJ2-5; TRBD1 agrees at 7 bases. The length of the CDR3 is 15 residues. Germline CDR1 SGDLS, CDR2 YYNGEE. J was trimmed by 7 bases and V by 0 bases; bases with no gene match: 9. The variable domain in full, completed from reference TRBV9 and TRBJ2-5, reads DSGVTQTPKHLITATGQRVTLRCSPRSGDLSVYWYQQSLDQGLQFLIQYYNGEERAKGNILERFSAQQFPDLHSELNLSSLELGDSALYFCASSVGGGLAATQYFGPGTRLLVL.

The rearrangement links TRBV9 to TRBJ2-4, with D possibly TRBD2 on 6 matching bases. From germline, CDR1 is SGDLS and CDR2 YYNGEE. This CDR3 has 15 amino acids. Trimming took 0 bases from V and 7 from J, leaving 14 bases between them. The CDR3 is CASSVDTGAMNIQYF. CDR3 in DNA: TGTGCCAGCAGCGTAGACACGGGAGCGATGAACATTCAGTACTTC.

This clone has just a few counts. The J gene is TRBJ2-7, the V gene TRBV7-9; D unresolved. Trimming left V 3 bases short and J 2 bases short, with 8 bases between. The CDR3 loop spans 13 amino acids. Germline V gene lookup returns CDR1 SEHNR and CDR2 FQNEAQ (reference sequence). The DNA of the CDR3 is TGTGCCAGCAGCTTCTCCAGAACCTACGAGCAGTACTTC. Translating it yields CASSFSRTYEQYF.

This clone was detected only once. The genes are TRBV19 and TRBJ2-1; the D gene is possibly TRBD1 (5 bases). The V and J ends lost 1 base and 3 bases respectively, with 13 bases between them. The CDR3 extends over 16 amino acids. In germline, CDR1 is LNHDA, CDR2 SQIVND (reference sequence). This chain's CDR3 is CASSIGSPGFYNEQFF. The CDR3 nucleotides read TGTGCCAGTAGTATAGGATCGCCAGGGTTCTACAATGAGCAGTTCTTC.

V gene TRBV10-1 combines with J gene TRBJ1-2; a possible D gene is TRBD1 (5 bases). There are 17 residues in the CDR3. Germline V gives CDR1 WNHNN, CDR2 SYGVQD (reference sequence). The V end lost 3 bases, the J end lost 6 bases, and 23 bases lay between the germline ends. CDR3 sequence reads: CASSEGFMAREKDGYTF. DNA of the CDR3: TGCGCCAGCAGTGAAGGGTTCATGGCCAGGGAAAAGGATGGCTACACCTTC.

The rearrangement joins TRBV24-1 to TRBJ2-3; 7 bases align to TRBD2. V trimming: 6 bases; J trimming: 3 bases; junction bases outside the gene matches: 11. Germline CDR1 KGHDR, CDR2 SFDVKD. This CDR3 is 16 amino acids long. The chain's CDR3 is CATSNVAGGATDTQYF. In DNA, the CDR3 is TGTGCCACCAGTAATGTAGCGGGCGGCGCAACAGATACGCAGTATTTT.

V usage is TRBV18 and J usage is TRBJ2-7, with D unresolved. CDR1 is KGHSH, CDR2 LQKENI, per germline. Trimming took off 0 bases at V and 2 bases at J, with 11 bases between the two ends. The CDR3 consists of 15 residues. In nucleotides, the CDR3 is TGTGCCAGCTCACCACCGAGGTCCCAGCCCTACGAGCAGTACTTC. It yields the protein CASSPPRSQPYEQYF.

J is TRBJ1-2 and V is TRBV29-1; D is undetermined. Trimming removed 5 bases at V and 4 bases at J, with 11 bases between. Germline values: CDR1 SQVTM, CDR2 ANQGSEA. The CDR3 is made up of 12 amino acids. CDR3 loop: CSVRVSSYGYTF. The CDR3 nucleotides read TGCAGCGTTCGGGTCTCCAGCTATGGCTACACCTTC. Drawing the rest from reference TRBV29-1 and TRBJ1-2, the complete variable domain is SAVISQKPSRDICQRGTSLTIQCQVDSQVTMMFWYRQQPGQSLTLIATANQGSEATYESGFVIDKFPISRPNLTFSTLTVSNMSPEDSSIYLCSVRVSSYGYTFGSGTRLTVV.